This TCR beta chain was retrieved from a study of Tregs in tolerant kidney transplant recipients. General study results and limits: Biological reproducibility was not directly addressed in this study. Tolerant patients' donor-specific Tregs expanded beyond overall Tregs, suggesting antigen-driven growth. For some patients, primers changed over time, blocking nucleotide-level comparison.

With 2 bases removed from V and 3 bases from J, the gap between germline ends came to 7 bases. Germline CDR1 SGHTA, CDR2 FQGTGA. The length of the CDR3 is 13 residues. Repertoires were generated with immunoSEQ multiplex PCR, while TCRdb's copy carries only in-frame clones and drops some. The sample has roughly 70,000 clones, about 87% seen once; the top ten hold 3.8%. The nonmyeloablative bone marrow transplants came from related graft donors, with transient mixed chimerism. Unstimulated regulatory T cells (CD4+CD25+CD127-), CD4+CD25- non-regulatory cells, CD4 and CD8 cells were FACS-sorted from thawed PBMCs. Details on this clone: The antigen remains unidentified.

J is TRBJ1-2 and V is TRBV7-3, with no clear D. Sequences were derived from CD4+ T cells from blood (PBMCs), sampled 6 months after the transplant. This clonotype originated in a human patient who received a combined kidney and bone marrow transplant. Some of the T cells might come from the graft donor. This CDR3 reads CASSLGRDYGYTF. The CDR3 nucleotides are TGTGCCAGCAGCTTAGGGCGCGACTATGGCTACACCTTC.